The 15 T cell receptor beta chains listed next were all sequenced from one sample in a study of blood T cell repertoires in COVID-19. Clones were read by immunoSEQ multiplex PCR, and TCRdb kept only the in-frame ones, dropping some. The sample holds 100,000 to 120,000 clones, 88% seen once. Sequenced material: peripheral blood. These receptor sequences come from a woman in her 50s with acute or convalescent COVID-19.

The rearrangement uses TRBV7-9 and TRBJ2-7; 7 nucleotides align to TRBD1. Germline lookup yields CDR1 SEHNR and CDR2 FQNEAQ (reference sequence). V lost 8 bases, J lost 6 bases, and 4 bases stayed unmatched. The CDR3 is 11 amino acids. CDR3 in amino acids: CASRGGLEQYF. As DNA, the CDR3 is TGTGCCAGCCGAGGGGGCCTCGAGCAGTACTTC.

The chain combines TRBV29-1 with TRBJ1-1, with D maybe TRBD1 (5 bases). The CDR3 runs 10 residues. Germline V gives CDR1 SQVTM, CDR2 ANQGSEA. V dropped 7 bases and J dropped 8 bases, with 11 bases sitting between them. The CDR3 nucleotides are TGCAGCGGCGGGACTGGAGAAGCTTTCTTT. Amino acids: CSGGTGEAFF.

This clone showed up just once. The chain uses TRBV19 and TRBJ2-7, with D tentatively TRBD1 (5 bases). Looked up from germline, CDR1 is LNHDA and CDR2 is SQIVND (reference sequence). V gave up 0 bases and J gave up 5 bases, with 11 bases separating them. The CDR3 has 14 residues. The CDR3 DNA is TGTGCCAGTAGTATAGATCGGCGCAGGGACGAGCAGTACTTC. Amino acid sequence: CASSIDRRRDEQYF.

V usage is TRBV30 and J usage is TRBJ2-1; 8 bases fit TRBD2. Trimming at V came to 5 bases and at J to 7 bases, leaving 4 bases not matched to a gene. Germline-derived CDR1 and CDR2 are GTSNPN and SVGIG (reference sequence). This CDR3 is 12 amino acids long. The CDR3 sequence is CAWGSGKNEQFF. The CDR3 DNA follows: TGTGCCTGGGGTAGCGGGAAGAATGAGCAGTTCTTC. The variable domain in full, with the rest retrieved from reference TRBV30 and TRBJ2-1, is SQTIHQWPATLVQPVGSPLSLECTVEGTSNPNLYWYRQAAGRGLQLLFYSVGIGQISSEVPQNLSASRPQDRQFILSSKKLLLSDSGFYLCAWGSGKNEQFFGPGTRLTVL.

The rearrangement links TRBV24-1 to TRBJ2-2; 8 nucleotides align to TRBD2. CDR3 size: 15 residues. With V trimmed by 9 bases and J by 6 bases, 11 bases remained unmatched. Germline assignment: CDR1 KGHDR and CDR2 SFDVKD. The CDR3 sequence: CATSPQRGFPGELFF. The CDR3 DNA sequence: TGTGCCACCTCACCCCAGCGGGGGTTCCCCGGGGAGCTGTTTTTT.

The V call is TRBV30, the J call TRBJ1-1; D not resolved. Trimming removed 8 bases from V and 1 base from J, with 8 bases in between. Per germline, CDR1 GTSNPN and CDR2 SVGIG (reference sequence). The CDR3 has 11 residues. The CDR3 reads CAHTQNTEAFF. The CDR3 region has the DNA TGTGCCCATACACAGAACACTGAAGCTTTCTTT.

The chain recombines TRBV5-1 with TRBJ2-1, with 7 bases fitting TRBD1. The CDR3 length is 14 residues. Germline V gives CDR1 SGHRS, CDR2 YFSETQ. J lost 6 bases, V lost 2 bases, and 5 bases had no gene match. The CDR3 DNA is TGCGCCAGCAGCTTCGACAGGGTGGGCAATGAGCAGTTCTTC. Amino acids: CASSFDRVGNEQFF.

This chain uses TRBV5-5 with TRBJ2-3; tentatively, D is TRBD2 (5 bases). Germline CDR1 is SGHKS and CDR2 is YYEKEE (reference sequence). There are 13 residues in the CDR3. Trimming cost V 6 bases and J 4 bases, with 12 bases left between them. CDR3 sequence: CASKLGGPDTQYF. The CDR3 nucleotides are TGTGCCAGCAAACTAGGCGGCCCAGATACGCAGTATTTT.

CDR3 protein: CASSRLGLAGVGQETQYF. The CDR3 nucleotides read TGTGCCAGCAGCCGGTTGGGACTAGCGGGAGTTGGCCAAGAGACCCAGTACTTC. The chain couples TRBV3-1 (or the pseudogene TRBV3-2) to TRBJ2-5; TRBD2 matches 14 bases. Germline V gene data show CDR1 as LGHDT and CDR2 as YNNKEL (reference sequence). CDR3 length: 18 residues. J was trimmed by 1 base and V by 4 bases; bases with no gene match: 8.

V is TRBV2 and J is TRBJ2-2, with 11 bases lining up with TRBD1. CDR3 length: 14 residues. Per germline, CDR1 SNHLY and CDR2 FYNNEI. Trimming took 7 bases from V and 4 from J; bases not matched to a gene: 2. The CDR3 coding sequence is TGTGCCAGCAAGGACAGGGGGCCCACCGGGGAGCTGTTTTTT. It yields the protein CASKDRGPTGELFF.

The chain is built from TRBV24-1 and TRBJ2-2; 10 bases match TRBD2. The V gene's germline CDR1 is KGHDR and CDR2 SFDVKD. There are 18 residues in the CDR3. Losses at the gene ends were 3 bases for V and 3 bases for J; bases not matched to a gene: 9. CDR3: CATSDPSTSGAYTGELFF. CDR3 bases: TGTGCCACCAGTGATCCCTCAACTAGCGGGGCGTACACCGGGGAGCTGTTTTTT.

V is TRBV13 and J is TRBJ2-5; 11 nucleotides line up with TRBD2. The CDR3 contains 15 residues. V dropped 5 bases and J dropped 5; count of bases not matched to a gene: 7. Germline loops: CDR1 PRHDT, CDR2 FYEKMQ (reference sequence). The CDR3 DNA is TGTGCCAGCAGCACTTCGACTAGCGGGAAGGAGACCCAGTACTTC. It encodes CASSTSTSGKETQYF.

The CDR3 is CASSPQVAGYNEQFF. The CDR3 DNA reads as TGTGCCAGCAGCCCCCAGGTAGCGGGGTACAATGAGCAGTTCTTC. This sequence joins TRBV9 and TRBJ2-1; TRBD2 matches at 8 bases. CDR3 length equals 15 residues. V lost 4 bases, J lost 4 bases, and 7 bases stayed unmatched. Germline assignment: CDR1 SGDLS and CDR2 YYNGEE.

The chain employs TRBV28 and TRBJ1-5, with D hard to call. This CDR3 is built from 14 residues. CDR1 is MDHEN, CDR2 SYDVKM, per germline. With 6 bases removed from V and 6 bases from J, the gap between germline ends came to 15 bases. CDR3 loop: CASRLIAEGQPQHF. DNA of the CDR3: TGTGCCAGCAGGTTGATAGCAGAGGGTCAGCCCCAGCATTTT.

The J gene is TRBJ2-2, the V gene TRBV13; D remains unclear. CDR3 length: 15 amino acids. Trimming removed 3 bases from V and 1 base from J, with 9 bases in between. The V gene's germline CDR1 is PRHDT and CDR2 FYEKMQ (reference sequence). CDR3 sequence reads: CASSFSAGNTGELFF. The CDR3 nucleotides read TGTGCCAGCAGCTTTTCGGCAGGGAACACCGGGGAGCTGTTTTTT.